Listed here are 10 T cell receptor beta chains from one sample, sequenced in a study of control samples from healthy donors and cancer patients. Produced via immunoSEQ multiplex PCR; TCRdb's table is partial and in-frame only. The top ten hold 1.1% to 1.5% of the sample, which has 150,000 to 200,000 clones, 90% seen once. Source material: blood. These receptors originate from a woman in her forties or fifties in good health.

The CDR3 DNA reads TGTGCCAGCAGCTTCAGGGACAGACAAGAGACCCAGTACTTC. Residues: CASSFRDRQETQYF. The rearrangement uses TRBV7-2 and TRBJ2-5; 7 bases agree with TRBD1. V trimming: 3 bases; J trimming: 2 bases; junction bases outside the gene matches: 3. Germline V gives CDR1 SGHTA, CDR2 FQGNSA. The CDR3 contains 14 residues.

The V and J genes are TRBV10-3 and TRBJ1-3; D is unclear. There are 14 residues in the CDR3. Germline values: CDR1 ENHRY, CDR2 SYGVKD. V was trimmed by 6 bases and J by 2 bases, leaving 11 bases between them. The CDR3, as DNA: TGTGCCATCAGAGCGAGTGGGCCTGGAAACACCATATATTTT. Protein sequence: CAIRASGPGNTIYF.

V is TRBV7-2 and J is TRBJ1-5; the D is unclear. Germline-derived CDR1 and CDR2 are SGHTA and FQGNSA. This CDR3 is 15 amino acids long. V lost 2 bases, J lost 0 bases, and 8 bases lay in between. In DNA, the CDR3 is TGTGCCAGCAGCTTACGCCCGGGTAGCAATCAGCCCCAGCATTTT. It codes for CASSLRPGSNQPQHF. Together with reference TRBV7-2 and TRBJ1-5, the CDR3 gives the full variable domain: GAGVSQSPSNKVTEKGKDVELRCDPISGHTALYWYRQSLGQGLEFLIYFQGNSAPDKSGLPSDRFSAERTGGSVSTLTIQRTQQEDSAVYLCASSLRPGSNQPQHFGDGTRLSIL.

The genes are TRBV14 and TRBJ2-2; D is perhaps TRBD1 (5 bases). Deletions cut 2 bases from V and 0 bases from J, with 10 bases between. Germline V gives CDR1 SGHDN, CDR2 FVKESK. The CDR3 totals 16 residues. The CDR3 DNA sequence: TGTGCCAGCAGCCAATATCAGGGATCGAACACCGGGGAGCTGTTTTTT. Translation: CASSQYQGSNTGELFF.

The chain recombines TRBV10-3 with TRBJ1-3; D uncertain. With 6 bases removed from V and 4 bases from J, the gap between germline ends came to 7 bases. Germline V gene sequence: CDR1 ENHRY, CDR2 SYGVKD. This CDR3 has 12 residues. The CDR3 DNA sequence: TGTGCCATCAGGGTAGCCGGAAACACCATATATTTT. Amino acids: CAIRVAGNTIYF.

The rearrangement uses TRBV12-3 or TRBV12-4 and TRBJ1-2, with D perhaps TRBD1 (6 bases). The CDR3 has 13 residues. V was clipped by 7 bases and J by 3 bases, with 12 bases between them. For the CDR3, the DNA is TGTGCCAGCACCCCGGGACAATACTATGGCTACACCTTC. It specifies CASTPGQYYGYTF.

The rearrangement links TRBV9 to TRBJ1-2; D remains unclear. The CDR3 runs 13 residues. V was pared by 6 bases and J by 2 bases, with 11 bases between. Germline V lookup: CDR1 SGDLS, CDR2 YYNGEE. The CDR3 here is CASTGGGNYGYTF. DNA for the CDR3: TGTGCCAGCACGGGCGGAGGGAACTATGGCTACACCTTC.

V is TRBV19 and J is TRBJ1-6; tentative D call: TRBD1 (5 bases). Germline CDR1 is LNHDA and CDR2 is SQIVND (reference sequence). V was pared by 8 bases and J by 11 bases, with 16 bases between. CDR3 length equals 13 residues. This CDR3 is CASRSAGLTPLHF. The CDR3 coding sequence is TGTGCCAGTCGGAGTGCAGGGCTAACACCCCTCCACTTT. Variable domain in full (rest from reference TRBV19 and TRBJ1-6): DGGITQSPKYLFRKEGQNVTLSCEQNLNHDAMYWYRQDPGQGLRLIYYSQIVNDFQKGDIAEGYSVSREKKESFPLTVTSAQKNPTAFYLCASRSAGLTPLHFGNGTRLTVT.

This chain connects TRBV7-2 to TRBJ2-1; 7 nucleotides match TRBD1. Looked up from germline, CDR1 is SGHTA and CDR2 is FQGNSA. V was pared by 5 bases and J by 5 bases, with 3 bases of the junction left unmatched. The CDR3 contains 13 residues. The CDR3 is CASSKQGDNEQFF. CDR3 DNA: TGTGCCAGCAGCAAGCAGGGGGACAATGAGCAGTTCTTC.

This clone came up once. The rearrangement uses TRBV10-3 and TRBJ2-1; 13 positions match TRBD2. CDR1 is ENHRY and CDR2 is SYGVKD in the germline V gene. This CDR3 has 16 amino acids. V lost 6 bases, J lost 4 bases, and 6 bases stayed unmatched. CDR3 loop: CAISPGTSGAYNEQFF. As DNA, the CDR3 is TGTGCCATCAGCCCCGGGACTAGCGGGGCTTACAATGAGCAGTTCTTC.